This T cell receptor beta chain was retrieved from a study of cytomegalovirus exposure and HLA in healthy donors. The PCR used 60 Vbeta and 13 Jbeta primers. Repertoires were generated with immunoSEQ multiplex PCR, while TCRdb's copy carries only in-frame clones and drops some. The sample lists about 160,000 clones; roughly 77% were seen once. Trimming cost V 1 base and J 7 bases, with 21 bases left between them. The CDR3 loop spans 17 amino acids. Germline lookup yields CDR1 SGHTA and CDR2 FQGNSA. This chain connects TRBV7-2 to TRBJ2-3; a possible D gene is TRBD2 (6 bases). The sample was PBMCs. The clonotype was recovered from a woman between 50 and 59 years old in good health and CMV-seropositive. The CDR3 sequence: CASSLVGAGTGPHTQYF. CDR3 coding DNA: TGTGCCAGCAGCTTAGTTGGGGCGGGGACTGGCCCGCATACGCAGTATTTT.